The entry below describes one T cell receptor (beta chain). Its antigen is still unknown. These data are taken from a study of cytomegalovirus exposure and HLA in healthy donors. Findings and limits, study-wide: Only CMV serostatus was available as immune exposure information. As was reported, the HLA-A and HLA-B alleles of most subjects were accurately predicted from TCR beta sequences.

The primer mix had 60 Vbeta and 13 Jbeta primers. Data came from immunoSEQ multiplex PCR; TCRdb stores just in-frame clones and leaves some out. The sample yields fewer than 70,000 clones, 60% to 75% seen once. The sample was PBMCs. This TCR was sampled from a woman aged 60-75 years in good health and CMV-seropositive.

CDR3 in amino acids: CASSQFRGGNQPQHF. In nucleotides, the CDR3 is TGCGCCAGCAGCCAATTCAGGGGTGGCAATCAGCCCCAGCATTTT. V usage is TRBV4-1 and J usage is TRBJ1-5; the D gene is possibly TRBD1 (6 bases). The germline V and J ends were trimmed by 2 bases and 2 bases, with 10 bases remaining between them. Germline values: CDR1 MGHRA, CDR2 YSYEKL. The CDR3 sequence is 15 residues long.